This TCR beta chain was profiled in a study of beta chain features in type 1 diabetes. Study-level background: No age, gender or cell yield differences were seen between patients and healthy donors. Study conclusions and caveats: There were fewer insertions and more deletions at the VDJ junctions of type 1 diabetes patients. All four CD4+ subsets from Type 1 diabetes patients carried moderately but significantly shorter TCRB CDR3s.

Expressed TCRB transcripts were sequenced, since all the RNA that had been isolated was reverse transcribed. TCRdb's copy holds only in-frame clones and misses some; the assay was immunoSEQ multiplex PCR. The sample has about 130,000 clones; 7.5% to 9.5% are singletons. This clone was seen a handful of times. No antigen is known for it. The sample holds other DNA sequences that translate to the same CDR3. Purity exceeded 95% in all sorted populations. The CDR3 runs to 15 residues. CDR1 is ENHRY and CDR2 is SYGVKD in the germline V gene. With 5 bases removed from V and 5 bases from J, the gap between germline ends came to 18 bases.

The sequenced material came from central memory CD4+ T cells from blood. The chain uses TRBV10-3 and TRBJ2-5, with D possibly matching TRBD1 (7 bases). The sequence came from a man aged 25 to 40 with type 1 diabetes. CDR3: CAISPGGGGQETQYF. CDR3 DNA sequence: TGTGCCATCAGTCCCGGTGGAGGGGGCCAGGAGACCCAGTACTTC.